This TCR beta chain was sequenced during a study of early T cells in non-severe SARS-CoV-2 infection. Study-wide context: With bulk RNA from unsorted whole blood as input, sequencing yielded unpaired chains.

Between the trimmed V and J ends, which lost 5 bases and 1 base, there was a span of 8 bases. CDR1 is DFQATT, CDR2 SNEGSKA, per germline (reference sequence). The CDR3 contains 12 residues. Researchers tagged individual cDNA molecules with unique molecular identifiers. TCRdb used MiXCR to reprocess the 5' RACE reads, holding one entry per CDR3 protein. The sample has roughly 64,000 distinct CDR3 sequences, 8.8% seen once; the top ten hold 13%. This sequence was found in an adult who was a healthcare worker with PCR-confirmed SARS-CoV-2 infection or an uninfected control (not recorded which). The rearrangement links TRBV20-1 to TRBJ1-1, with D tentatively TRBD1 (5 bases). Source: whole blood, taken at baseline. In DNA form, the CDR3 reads TGCAGTGCTCAAACAGGGAACACTGAAGCTTTCTTT. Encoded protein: CSAQTGNTEAFF.